This TCR beta chain derives from a study of blood T cell repertoires in COVID-19. About the study: In each case, the material was cDNA or gDNA derived from T cells, B-cell-depleted T cells, or PBMCs.

Repertoires were generated with immunoSEQ multiplex PCR, while TCRdb's copy carries only in-frame clones and drops some. Here the sample spans 150,000 to 200,000 clones, about 81% being singletons. The CDR3 is 15 amino acids. Trimming cost V 4 bases and J 6 bases; bases outside gene matches: 3. The germline V gene has CDR1 LNHDA and CDR2 SQIVND (reference sequence). The sequencing sample was made of peripheral blood. The chain joins TRBV19 to TRBJ2-1; 13 bases are shared with TRBD2. The receptor's source is a man in his 60s with active or convalescent COVID-19. This chain's CDR3 is CASSRGTSGTNEQFF. The DNA of the CDR3 is TGTGCCAGTAGTAGGGGGACTAGCGGGACCAATGAGCAGTTCTTC.